The present entry profiles one T cell receptor beta chain with its context. Its antigen is not known. Trimming cost V 0 bases and J 3 bases, with 9 bases left between them. The CDR3 is 14 residues long. Germline loops: CDR1 LGHNA, CDR2 YSLEER. The TCR beta libraries were generated through quantitative 5'-RACE incorporating molecular barcodes. TCRdb called the 5' RACE reads again in MiXCR, with one record for every CDR3 protein. Here the sample spans over 700,000 distinct CDR3 sequences, under 20% being singletons. This specimen belongs to a study of CD8 T cells in ankylosing spondylitis. Notes on the study in general: Reports of some motif variants in reactive arthritis synovial fluid and blood predate this one. A TCR beta motif made of about 8 highly homologous variants seemed typical of ankylosing spondylitis blood. Reportedly, disease-linked clones are significantly enriched in ankylosing spondylitis patients' matched synovial fluid.

Sample: blood, either unsorted or a sorted T cell fraction (not recorded which). The sequence came from a male donor with ankylosing spondylitis. V is TRBV4-3 and J is TRBJ2-7; no clear D gene. The CDR3 DNA reads TGCGCCAGCAGCCAAGATCGATTAGACTACGAGCAGTACTTC. This encodes CASSQDRLDYEQYF.